Below, 13 T cell receptor beta chains from the same sample are listed, as sequenced in a study of Graves' ophthalmopathy and Graves' hyperthyroidism. TCR beta CDR3 regions were amplified from RNA transcripts. Scientists carried out first-round RT-PCR using HTBI primers and then a second-round multiplex PCR. TCRdb reanalysed the multiplex PCR reads using MiXCR and keeps one entry per CDR3 protein. The repertoire holds about 740,000 distinct CDR3 sequences, with 40% as singletons. Input material: peripheral blood. These receptors were collected from an adult man with Graves' ophthalmopathy.

The chain combines TRBV7-2 with TRBJ2-7, with 11 bases aligning to TRBD2. The V and J ends lost 5 bases and 3 bases, in that order; junction bases with no gene match: 3. The CDR3 loop spans 14 amino acids. Germline values: CDR1 SGHTA, CDR2 FQGNSA. The CDR3 bases are TGTGCCAGCAGCGCGACTAGCGGGAACTACGAGCAGTACTTC. This sequence encodes CASSATSGNYEQYF.

In its sample, this clonotype was seen a few times. V gene TRBV7-2 combines with J gene TRBJ2-5, with D possibly called TRBD1 or TRBD2 (6 bases each). V lost 1 base to trimming and J lost 4 bases, with 13 bases between them. Germline V lookup: CDR1 SGHTA, CDR2 FQGNSA. This CDR3 region has 15 residues. The CDR3 sequence: CASSLVWGAGETQYF. CDR3 bases: TGTGCCAGCAGCTTAGTGTGGGGGGCCGGAGAGACCCAGTACTTC.

The gene calls are TRBV6-2 or TRBV6-3 and TRBJ2-5; D not resolved. Trimming cost V 8 bases and J 0 bases, with 10 bases left between them. The CDR3 is made up of 13 amino acids. Germline CDR1 and CDR2: MNHEY and SVGEGT. CDR3 region: CASALIDQETQYF. CDR3 nucleotides: TGTGCCAGCGCCCTGATCGACCAAGAGACCCAGTACTTC.

This clonotype came up a few times. The rearrangement joins TRBV7-8 to TRBJ1-2; D call uncertain. Trimming took off 3 bases at V and 12 bases at J, with 14 bases between the two ends. CDR3 length: 12 amino acids. Germline-derived CDR1 and CDR2 are SGHVS and FQNEAQ. CDR3 amino acids: CASSFRRGGNTF. The CDR3 nucleotides read TGTGCCAGCAGCTTCCGACGAGGTGGAAACACCTTC.

The sample holds many counts of this clonotype. The DNA of the CDR3 is TGTGCCAGCAGCTTAACCATGGGGTTAGGCTCACCCCTCCACTTT. It codes for CASSLTMGLGSPLHF. V gene TRBV7-2 combines with J gene TRBJ1-6; the D is unclear. V was pared by 2 bases and J by 10 bases, with 15 bases between. CDR1 SGHTA and CDR2 FQGNSA come from the germline V gene. The CDR3 contains 15 residues.

The chain uses TRBV25-1 and TRBJ2-2; D gene unclear. Germline CDR1 MGHDK, CDR2 SYGVNS. V lost 11 bases and J lost 0, with 10 bases in between. The CDR3 runs to 13 residues. The CDR3 here is CAWSTANTGELFF. CDR3 nucleotides: TGTGCCTGGAGTACGGCGAACACCGGGGAGCTGTTTTTT.

This clonotype has more than one count but fewer than ten. The chain carries TRBV7-9 and TRBJ2-7; D gene unclear. V shed 3 bases and J shed 0 bases, with 27 bases lying between them. CDR3 size: 20 residues. Germline CDR1 reads SEHNR; CDR2 reads FQNEAQ (reference sequence). CDR3 loop: CASSLFVVFLVALSSYEQYF. The CDR3 DNA is TGTGCCAGCAGCTTGTTTGTTGTGTTTCTCGTCGCTTTGAGCTCCTACGAGCAGTACTTC.

The chain has TRBV5-4 and TRBJ2-5; 7 bases match TRBD1. From germline, CDR1 is SGHNT and CDR2 YYREEE (reference sequence). The CDR3 totals 13 residues. Unmatched junction bases numbered 6, after V lost 9 bases and J lost 1 base. CDR3 loop: CATGGVGQETQYF. The DNA for the CDR3 is TGTGCCACAGGGGGAGTCGGCCAAGAGACCCAGTACTTC.

The chain carries TRBV15 and TRBJ2-2; TRBD2 aligns across 7 bases. The length of the CDR3 is 16 residues. J was trimmed by 1 base and V by 5 bases; bases with no gene match: 7. Germline loops: CDR1 LNHNV, CDR2 YYDKDF (reference sequence). The CDR3 DNA is TGTGCCACCAGCCCCACGCGGGGGAGGAACACCGGGGAGCTGTTTTTT. This codes for CATSPTRGRNTGELFF.

The chain links TRBV9 to TRBJ2-5, with D tentatively TRBD1 or TRBD2 (5 bases each). Germline-derived CDR1 and CDR2 are SGDLS and YYNGEE. The CDR3 has 14 residues. V was shortened by 0 bases and J by 5 bases, with 11 bases between the two germline ends. The CDR3 spells CASSVGGVGETQYF. The CDR3 nucleotides are TGTGCCAGCAGCGTAGGAGGGGTGGGGGAGACCCAGTACTTC.

V is TRBV5-6 and J is TRBJ2-5; 7 nucleotides agree with TRBD1. This CDR3 region has 17 residues. Germline loops: CDR1 SGHDT, CDR2 YYEEEE. After removal of 4 bases from V and 2 bases from J, the junction contained 14 bases not matched to a gene. CDR3 bases: TGTGCCAGCAGCAACCTGGGGCAGGGGGTCCGACAAGAGACCCAGTACTTC. Protein sequence: CASSNLGQGVRQETQYF.

This rearrangement joins TRBV27 to TRBJ2-5; D gene ambiguous. The germline V gene encodes CDR1 MNHEY and CDR2 SMNVEV (reference sequence). The CDR3 is made up of 16 amino acids. V was cut by 1 base and J by 0 bases, with 12 bases left in between. The CDR3 region is CASSLFAGPDQETQYF. Written as DNA, the CDR3 is TGTGCCAGCAGTTTATTTGCAGGCCCCGACCAAGAGACCCAGTACTTC.

V is TRBV12-3 or TRBV12-4 and J is TRBJ1-1; the D is unclear. V was trimmed by 4 bases and J by 0 bases, leaving 12 bases between them. The CDR3 spans 15 residues. The CDR3 loop reads CASSYRLSMNTEAFF. The CDR3 DNA is TGTGCCAGCAGTTACCGACTCTCGATGAACACTGAAGCTTTCTTT.